The 11 T cell receptor beta chains below come from one sample, sequenced in a study of T cell repertoires in cytomegalovirus infection (dated by TCRdb to between 2018 and 2021). Instrument used: Illumina HiSeq 1500. TCRdb trimmed public reads at Q25 via fastp, called clones via MiXCR and kept in-frame beta chains. Rows with one shared CDR3 protein collapse into an entry with the most common genes and DNA. The sample table shows approximately 500,000 distinct CDR3 sequences, and approximately 11% are seen once. The ten most abundant clones make up roughly 10% of the sample. Sequences were obtained from PBMCs. These receptors originate from a human donor in good health (CMV status not recorded). Some clones in this sample may be carry-over from other donors' samples.

The chain combines TRBV29-1 with TRBJ1-2; D is uncertain. Deletions cut 5 bases from V and 6 bases from J, with 10 bases between. CDR3 length: 11 residues. Germline CDR1 and CDR2: SQVTM and ANQGSEA. DNA of the CDR3: TGCAGCGTTCGCCACCTAGATGGCTACACCTTC. Translated, it gives CSVRHLDGYTF.

This clonotype was seen at least ten times. This chain joins TRBV6-6 and TRBJ2-5, with D maybe TRBD2 (6 bases). Germline values: CDR1 MNHNY, CDR2 SVGAGI (reference sequence). V was cut by 1 base and J by 5 bases, with 8 bases left in between. The CDR3 runs to 13 residues. CDR3 protein: CASSYWRGETQYF. CDR3 nucleotide sequence: TGTGCCAGCAGTTACTGGAGGGGCGAGACCCAGTACTTC.

The V gene is TRBV24-1, the J gene TRBJ2-2; D possibly uses TRBD1 or TRBD2 (5 bases each). Germline V gives CDR1 KGHDR, CDR2 SFDVKD. The CDR3 is made up of 14 amino acids. Trimming removed 9 bases at V and 2 bases at J, with 12 bases between. The CDR3, as DNA: TGTGCCACCGCCTACGGGGCCAACACCGGGGAGCTGTTTTTT. Encoded protein: CATAYGANTGELFF.

This clonotype turned up a few times. The chain joins TRBV14 to TRBJ1-1; TRBD1 aligns across 9 bases. The germline V gene encodes CDR1 SGHDN and CDR2 FVKESK. V trimming: 4 bases; J trimming: 5 bases; junction bases outside the gene matches: 11. The CDR3 consists of 16 residues. As DNA, the CDR3 is TGTGCCAGCAGCCGAGACGGGACAGGGTTTGGAACTGAAGCTTTCTTT. Its protein product is CASSRDGTGFGTEAFF. The variable domain in full, with the rest retrieved from reference TRBV14 and TRBJ1-1, is EAGVTQFPSHSVIEKGQTVTLRCDPISGHDNLYWYRRVMGKEIKFLLHFVKESKQDESGMPNNRFLAERTGGTYSTLKVQPAELEDSGVYFCASSRDGTGFGTEAFFGQGTRLTVV.

This clonotype was seen repeatedly, ten times or more. J is TRBJ2-7 and V is TRBV6-1; 8 positions match TRBD1. The CDR3 runs to 14 residues. With 4 bases clipped from V and 3 bases from J, the junction kept 5 bases outside the gene matches. Germline CDR1 MNHNS, CDR2 SASEGT. DNA for the CDR3: TGTGCCAGCAGTGCCGGGACAGGAAACTACGAGCAGTACTTC. Its translation: CASSAGTGNYEQYF.

This clonotype was seen many times. The genes are TRBV2 and TRBJ2-4, with TRBD1 as a possible D gene (6 bases). The CDR3 length is 14 residues. The V and J ends lost 1 base and 7 bases respectively, with 11 bases between them. Germline values: CDR1 SNHLY, CDR2 FYNNEI. Here the CDR3 DNA reads TGTGCCAGCAGTGAAGACAGGGTGGAGAACATTCAGTACTTC. This gives the protein CASSEDRVENIQYF.

The V and J genes are TRBV10-3 and TRBJ2-5, with 8 bases aligning to TRBD1. V lost 9 bases, J lost 2 bases, and 2 bases stayed unmatched. Germline V gives CDR1 ENHRY, CDR2 SYGVKD. The CDR3 covers 12 residues. CDR3 loop: CAIGQGQETQYF. The CDR3, as DNA: TGTGCCATAGGACAGGGACAAGAGACCCAGTACTTC.

There are many counts of this clonotype. The CDR3 sequence is CASSEDSLTEAFF. DNA for the CDR3: TGTGCCAGCAGTGAGGACAGTCTCACTGAAGCTTTCTTT. The rearrangement uses TRBV2 and TRBJ1-1, with TRBD1 as a possible D gene (6 bases). V gave up 3 bases and J gave up 4 bases, with 9 bases separating them. This CDR3 has 13 amino acids. CDR1 is SNHLY and CDR2 is FYNNEI in the germline V gene.

This clonotype has a handful of counts. The V gene is TRBV4-1, the J gene TRBJ1-2, with TRBD1 as a possible D gene (5 bases). The CDR3 sequence is 14 residues long. Trimming shortened V by 1 base and J by 4 bases, and 10 bases separated the two germline ends. CDR1 and CDR2 from the germline V gene are MGHRA and YSYEKL. For the CDR3, the DNA is TGCGCCAGCAGCCAAGCTCCAGGGTTCTATGGCTACACCTTC. Its translation is CASSQAPGFYGYTF.

This clonotype was seen more than once but under ten times. This chain links TRBV29-1 with TRBJ2-3, with 9 bases identical to TRBD2. There are 14 residues in the CDR3. Germline values: CDR1 SQVTM, CDR2 ANQGSEA. V shed 6 bases, J shed 3 bases, and the junction held 7 bases outside the gene matches. CDR3 DNA: TGCAGCGTCCGACTAGCGGCGGGGACAGATACGCAGTATTTT. This codes for CSVRLAAGTDTQYF.

This chain uses TRBV5-1 with TRBJ2-2, with 7 nucleotides matching TRBD2. The CDR3 totals 14 residues. Trimming cost V 2 bases and J 3 bases; bases outside gene matches: 1. The germline V gene encodes CDR1 SGHRS and CDR2 YFSETQ. Here the CDR3 reads CASSLSGDTGELFF. The CDR3 DNA sequence: TGCGCCAGCAGCTTAAGCGGGGACACCGGGGAGCTGTTTTTT.